Sequencing of this TCR beta chain was carried out in a study of T cells in Graves' hyperthyroidism and ophthalmopathy. The CDR3 loop spans 15 amino acids. The germline gives CDR1 SGHRS, CDR2 YFSETQ. V lost 2 bases and J 5 bases, leaving 16 bases between the germline ends. Overall study findings and caveats: Before onset, ophthalmopathy was predicted by the model a median approximately 6.6 months earlier.

It was uncontrolled infection, other autoimmune disease, pregnancy or lactation that excluded patients. Based on clinical symptoms, serum thyroxine and TRAb, thyroid ultrasound and orbital computed tomography, diagnoses were reached. PBMCs were obtained from 10 ml fresh peripheral blood. Amplification of TCR beta CDR3 regions used RNA as the template. Researchers ran a first-round RT-PCR on the TCR CDR3 using the HTBI primer set. Via MiXCR, TCRdb re-called the multiplex PCR reads, giving one row per CDR3 protein. Of 350,000 or so distinct CDR3 sequences listed, 15% to 20% were seen once; the top ten hold 34%. Ten or more counts support this clonotype. Its target is not known.

The TCR was taken from a woman aged 25 to 45 with Graves' hyperthyroidism that later progressed to Graves' ophthalmopathy. The rearrangement joins TRBV5-1 to TRBJ2-5, with D possibly called TRBD1 or TRBD2 (5 bases each). Sequencing was performed on blood. CDR3 region: CASSFPGAGSETQYF. The CDR3 DNA reads TGCGCCAGCAGCTTTCCTGGGGCGGGCAGCGAGACCCAGTACTTC.